The following is a T cell receptor (beta chain) sequence with its context. Enrollees, 18 to 89 years old, lived in approximately 25 US areas. Participant-given clinical history determined each cohort assignment. Trimming took 4 bases from V and 3 from J, leaving 10 bases between them. Looked up from germline, CDR1 is LNHDA and CDR2 is SQIVND (reference sequence). The CDR3 covers 13 residues. The data derive from a study of blood T cell repertoires in COVID-19. Study details: T cells, B-cell-depleted T cells, or PBMCs supplied cDNA or gDNA.

Authors' methods: Amplified reference gene primers provided the basis for estimating nucleated cell counts. Generated by immunoSEQ multiplex PCR, the TCRdb table keeps only in-frame clones and is missing some. V and J calls plus clone size are reproduced from that table; the DNA served to infer D and trimming. The data hold 400,000 to 550,000 clones, with nearly 90% observed a single time. Source material: PBMCs or T cells enriched from blood (not recorded which). The chain employs TRBV19 and TRBJ2-7, with a possible D match to TRBD1 (5 bases). The clonotype was recovered from a young woman with acute COVID-19. CDR3 amino acids: CASSKTQDYEQYF. CDR3 in DNA: TGTGCCAGTAGTAAGACACAGGACTACGAGCAGTACTTC.